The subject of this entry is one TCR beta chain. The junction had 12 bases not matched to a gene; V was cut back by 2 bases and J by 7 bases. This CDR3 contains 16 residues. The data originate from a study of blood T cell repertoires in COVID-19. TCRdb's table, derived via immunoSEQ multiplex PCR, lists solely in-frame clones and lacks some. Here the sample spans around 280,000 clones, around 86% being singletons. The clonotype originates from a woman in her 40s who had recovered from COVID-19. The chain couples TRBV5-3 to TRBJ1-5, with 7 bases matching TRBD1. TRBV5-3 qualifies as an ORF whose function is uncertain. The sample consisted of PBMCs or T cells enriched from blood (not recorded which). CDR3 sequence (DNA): TGTGCCAGAAGCTTCCAATCGGGGGACAGCAGGCAGCCCCAGCATTTT. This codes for CARSFQSGDSRQPQHF.